This T cell receptor beta chain derives from a study of shared clonotypes between healthy human individuals. Whole-study results and caveats: How much donors shared clonotypes was expected to be affected by sequencing depth. A small donor pool kept down the genetic and exposure-history diversity that was represented.

Per the study methods: ImmunoSEQ yielded junction-only sequences lacking quality scores, so filtering differed. Generated by immunoSEQ multiplex PCR, the TCRdb table keeps only in-frame clones and is missing some. That table is the source of V, J and clone size, and D and trimming were worked out from the DNA. Of around 700,000 clones in the sample, around 67% were seen once. This CDR3 has 13 amino acids. From germline, CDR1 is SGHNT and CDR2 YYREEE (reference sequence). V was cut by 4 bases and J by 4 bases, with 11 bases left in between. A note on this clone: Its target is not known.

Investigators divided CD4+ cells into CD45RA+ naive and CD45RA-negative memory subsets. The source is a young woman in good health. Sequenced material: memory CD4+ T cells sorted from blood. The subset is: CD45RA-negative fraction. The chain uses TRBV5-4 and TRBJ1-2; possibly TRBD1 for D (6 bases). The CDR3 nucleotides are TGTGCCAGCAGCACGGACAGAGTCTATGGCTACACCTTC. This translates into CASSTDRVYGYTF.